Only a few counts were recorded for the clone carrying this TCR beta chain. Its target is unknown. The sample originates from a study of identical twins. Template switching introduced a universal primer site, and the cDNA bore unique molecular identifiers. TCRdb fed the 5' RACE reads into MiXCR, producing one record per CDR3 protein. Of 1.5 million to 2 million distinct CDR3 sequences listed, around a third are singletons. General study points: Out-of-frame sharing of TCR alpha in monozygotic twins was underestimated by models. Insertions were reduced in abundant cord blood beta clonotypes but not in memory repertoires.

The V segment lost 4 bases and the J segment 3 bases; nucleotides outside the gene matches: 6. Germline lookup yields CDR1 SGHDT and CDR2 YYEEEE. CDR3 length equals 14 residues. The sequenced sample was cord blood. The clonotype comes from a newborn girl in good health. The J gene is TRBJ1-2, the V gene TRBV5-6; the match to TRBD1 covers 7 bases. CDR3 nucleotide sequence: TGTGCCAGCAGCAACAGGGGCGCTGACTATGGCTACACCTTC. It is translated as CASSNRGADYGYTF.